This T cell receptor beta chain was sequenced for a study of blood T cell repertoires in COVID-19. Study as a whole: The origin of the acute and convalescent COVID-19 samples was the United States, Italy and Spain. PBMCs, B-cell-depleted T cells, or T cells were the source of the cDNA or gDNA that made up the material.

Authors' analysis steps: How many nucleated cells were present was estimated from reference gene primer amplification. Sequenced by immunoSEQ multiplex PCR; TCRdb stores in-frame clones only, minus some. V and J calls and clone size are as listed in that table; D and trimming were resolved from the DNA. The table lists 110,000 or so clones, around 76% of them singletons. Germline V lookup: CDR1 KGHSH, CDR2 LQKENI. Trimming stripped 2 bases from V and 2 bases from J, with 10 bases between. The CDR3 covers 14 residues. The sequencing input was peripheral blood. The chain couples TRBV18 to TRBJ2-7; D might be TRBD1 (6 bases). This receptor was obtained from a woman aged 70-85 years with acute or convalescent COVID-19. CDR3 DNA sequence: TGTGCCAGCTCACCAACAGGGTACACCTACGAGCAGTACTTC. Its protein is CASSPTGYTYEQYF.